This TCR beta chain was sequenced for a study of T-cell memory formation after mild COVID-19. Study in general: There were largely donor-specific TCR clusters.

This clonotype was picked up a small number of times. Antigen unknown. Findings and caveats of the study: CD4+ contracting clones were mainly CM and EM; CD8+ ones, EMRA. Memory from before infection featured some responding clones, which suggests cross-reactive memory joined. SARS-CoV-2 specificity was not confirmed for second-wave clones peaking on day 37.

TCRdb itself ran the 5' RACE reads through MiXCR, one entry per CDR3 protein. The repertoire holds some 280,000 distinct CDR3 sequences, with roughly 16% as singletons. Germline CDR1 is ENHRY and CDR2 is SYGVKD. V lost 4 bases and J lost 6, with 14 bases in between. CDR3 length: 14 residues. Sequencing used PBMCs or a T cell subset sorted from them (not recorded which). The source is a man between 18 and 29 years old who had mild COVID-19 (a few samples of this study predate the infection). Cell type and time point are not known. V usage is TRBV10-3 and J usage is TRBJ2-3, with D perhaps TRBD1 (6 bases). CDR3 sequence: CAISAEDSWDTQYF. DNA for the CDR3: TGTGCCATCAGTGCAGAGGACAGTTGGGATACGCAGTATTTT.